This passage covers 27 T cell receptor beta chains from one sample sequenced in a study of blood T cell repertoires in COVID-19. Measured with immunoSEQ multiplex PCR; TCRdb has only the in-frame clones, and not every one. The table has roughly 280,000 clones, approximately 85% seen once. Sequencing input: peripheral blood. Receptor source: a woman aged 70-85 years with acute or convalescent COVID-19.

The V call is TRBV19, the J call TRBJ1-5; TRBD1 might be the D (5 bases). The V gene lost 3 bases and the J gene lost 9 bases, with 9 bases spanning the gap. Germline V gene data show CDR1 as LNHDA and CDR2 as SQIVND (reference sequence). This CDR3 has 12 residues. The CDR3, as DNA: TGTGCCAGTAGTATTACAGGTCCGCCCCAGCATTTT. Its translation: CASSITGPPQHF. The full variable domain, with the rest looked up from reference TRBV19 and TRBJ1-5, is DGGITQSPKYLFRKEGQNVTLSCEQNLNHDAMYWYRQDPGQGLRLIYYSQIVNDFQKGDIAEGYSVSREKKESFPLTVTSAQKNPTAFYLCASSITGPPQHFGDGTRLSIL.

This clone was observed a few times. This chain links TRBV7-9 with TRBJ1-5, with 11 bases lining up with TRBD1. CDR3 size: 14 residues. Per the germline V gene, CDR1 is SEHNR and CDR2 is FQNEAQ (reference sequence). After removal of 5 bases from V and 6 bases from J, the junction contained 3 bases not matched to a gene. The CDR3 bases are TGTGCCAGCAGCCGCGGACAGGGGGCTCAGCCCCAGCATTTT. It is translated as CASSRGQGAQPQHF.

The chain uses TRBV21-1 and TRBJ1-2. TRBV21-1 is a pseudogene locus. CDR3 length: 14 amino acids. CDR3 sequence reads: CASSKDSAEYGYTF. The DNA for the CDR3 is TGTGCCAGCAGCAAAGACTCCGCCGAGTATGGCTACACCTTC.

The rearrangement links TRBV10-3 to TRBJ1-1; possible D gene TRBD1, 6 bases. V gave up 6 bases and J gave up 5 bases, with 13 bases separating them. The CDR3 runs 13 residues. CDR1 is ENHRY, CDR2 SYGVKD, per germline. The CDR3 loop reads CAIRQGLHTEAFF. In DNA form, the CDR3 reads TGTGCCATCAGGCAGGGGTTGCATACTGAAGCTTTCTTT.

The chain employs TRBV4-2 and TRBJ1-3; D perhaps matches TRBD1 (6 bases). Trimming pared 0 bases from V and 0 bases from J, leaving 9 bases between. CDR1 is LGHNA and CDR2 is YNFKEQ in the germline V gene. The CDR3 consists of 16 residues. Here the CDR3 DNA reads TGTGCCAGCAGCCAAGAACAGGGTCCCTCTGGAAACACCATATATTTT. Translating gives CASSQEQGPSGNTIYF.

The chain recombines TRBV4-2 with TRBJ2-7; TRBD2 aligns across 7 bases. The germline gives CDR1 LGHNA, CDR2 YNFKEQ. The V gene end was trimmed by 0 bases and the J gene end by 1 base; junction bases not matched to a gene: 6. The CDR3 sequence is 16 residues long. CDR3: CASSQELGLSSYEQYF. The CDR3 region has the DNA TGTGCCAGCAGCCAAGAATTGGGACTATCATCCTACGAGCAGTACTTC.

The chain combines TRBV3-1 (or the pseudogene TRBV3-2) with TRBJ2-7, with D uncertain. Germline lookup yields CDR1 LGHDT and CDR2 YNNKEL (reference sequence). The CDR3 spans 14 residues. V was clipped by 3 bases and J by 2 bases, with 11 bases between them. CDR3 nucleotides: TGTGCCAGCAGCCAGCGCGGCCGGGCCTACGAGCAGTACTTC. Protein sequence: CASSQRGRAYEQYF.

The chain uses TRBV10-3 and TRBJ1-2, with 9 bases matching TRBD1. Trimming cost V 8 bases and J 4 bases; bases outside gene matches: 2. The CDR3 is 12 amino acids. The germline V gene has CDR1 ENHRY and CDR2 SYGVKD. The CDR3 region is CAIGQGRYGYTF. The CDR3 DNA follows: TGTGCCATCGGACAGGGGCGCTATGGCTACACCTTC.

V gene TRBV5-1 combines with J gene TRBJ2-3; 14 bases align to TRBD2. This CDR3 spans 17 amino acids. In germline, CDR1 is SGHRS, CDR2 YFSETQ. The J segment lost 1 base and the V segment lost 4 bases, leaving 5 bases of the junction unmatched. DNA of the CDR3: TGCGCCAGCAGCCCGAAGACTAGCGGGGGGGGCACAGATACGCAGTATTTT. Its protein product is CASSPKTSGGGTDTQYF.

This sequence joins TRBV6-5 and TRBJ1-4; 11 nucleotides agree with TRBD1. Per germline, CDR1 MNHEY and CDR2 SVGAGI. The CDR3 runs to 15 residues. The V and J ends lost 8 bases and 7 bases, in that order; junction bases with no gene match: 9. CDR3 in amino acids: CASRSAGTGGEKLFF. Written as DNA, the CDR3 is TGTGCCAGCCGGTCTGCTGGGACAGGGGGTGAAAAACTGTTTTTT.

This clone showed up just a few times. The rearrangement links TRBV19 to TRBJ1-1; 7 bases line up with TRBD1. CDR3 length: 15 amino acids. CDR1 is LNHDA and CDR2 is SQIVND in the germline V gene (reference sequence). V shed 7 bases, J shed 0 bases, and the junction held 8 bases outside the gene matches. The chain's CDR3 is CASKVGQSMNTEAFF. DNA of the CDR3: TGTGCCAGTAAGGTGGGACAGAGTATGAACACTGAAGCTTTCTTT.

The rearrangement uses TRBV12-3 or TRBV12-4 and TRBJ2-7; possibly TRBD1 for D (5 bases). The CDR3 spans 13 residues. With 3 bases removed from V and 4 bases from J, the gap between germline ends came to 10 bases. CDR3 DNA sequence: TGTGCCAGCAGTTTGGGTAGACAGTACGAGCAGTACTTC. Translating it yields CASSLGRQYEQYF.

This chain's CDR3 is CSAGRDEKLFF. The CDR3 bases are TGCAGTGCGGGCAGGGATGAAAAACTGTTTTTT. The chain carries TRBV20-1 and TRBJ1-4; D perhaps matches TRBD1 (5 bases). Germline assignment: CDR1 DFQATT and CDR2 SNEGSKA (reference sequence). With 6 bases removed from V and 6 bases from J, the gap between germline ends came to 8 bases. This CDR3 is built from 11 residues.

The chain combines TRBV18 with TRBJ1-1, with a possible D match to TRBD1 (6 bases). Looked up from germline, CDR1 is KGHSH and CDR2 is LQKENI. CDR3 size: 13 residues. Deletions cut 2 bases from V and 10 bases from J, with 14 bases between. CDR3 in DNA: TGTGCCAGCTCACCAGCGAACTCCAGGGGAGCTTTCTTT. Translated, it gives CASSPANSRGAFF. The full variable domain, in which reference TRBV18 and TRBJ1-1 provide the parts outside the CDR3, is NAGVMQNPRHLVRRRGQEARLRCSPMKGHSHVYWYRQLPEEGLKFMVYLQKENIIDESGMPKERFSAEFPKEGPSILRIQQVVRGDSAAYFCASSPANSRGAFFGQGTRLTVV.

The J gene is TRBJ1-1, the V gene TRBV29-1; D remains ambiguous. The germline CDR1 and CDR2 sequences are SQVTM and ANQGSEA. The CDR3 length is 11 residues. Trimming cost V 6 bases and J 8 bases, with 13 bases left between them. CDR3 loop: CSVKTAAEAFF. The CDR3 DNA is TGCAGCGTGAAAACGGCGGCCGAAGCTTTCTTT.

The rearrangement joins TRBV12-5 to TRBJ1-2; D unresolved. Trimming cost V 5 bases and J 3 bases, with 7 bases left between them. Germline V gene data show CDR1 as LGHNT and CDR2 as FRNRAP. The CDR3 runs to 12 residues. This CDR3 is CASGQDYYGYTF. Written as DNA, the CDR3 is TGTGCTAGTGGTCAAGACTACTATGGCTACACCTTC.

This chain joins TRBV7-2 and TRBJ2-1; TRBD1 might be the D (5 bases). The germline V gene has CDR1 SGHTA and CDR2 FQGNSA. The CDR3 contains 13 residues. With 5 bases removed from V and 9 bases from J, the gap between germline ends came to 14 bases. CDR3 sequence: CASSSSRVGEQFF. The CDR3 DNA reads as TGTGCCAGCAGCAGTTCCAGGGTCGGTGAGCAGTTCTTC. Based on the CDR3 plus reference TRBV7-2 and TRBJ2-1, the full variable domain is GAGVSQSPSNKVTEKGKDVELRCDPISGHTALYWYRQSLGQGLEFLIYFQGNSAPDKSGLPSDRFSAERTGGSVSTLTIQRTQQEDSAVYLCASSSSRVGEQFFGPGTRLTVL.

The V gene is TRBV3-1 (or the pseudogene TRBV3-2), the J gene TRBJ1-6; a weak D match, TRBD1 (6 bases). Germline-derived CDR1 and CDR2 are LGHDT and YNNKEL (reference sequence). The CDR3 runs to 14 residues. V was shortened by 4 bases and J by 7 bases, with 11 bases between the two germline ends. The CDR3 is CASSPQGKNSPLHF. The CDR3 bases are TGTGCCAGCAGCCCGCAGGGGAAGAATTCACCCCTCCACTTT.

The chain uses TRBV9 and TRBJ1-3; D is uncertain. Deletions cut 2 bases from V and 4 bases from J, with 7 bases between. This CDR3 spans 13 amino acids. Germline CDR1 is SGDLS and CDR2 is YYNGEE. The CDR3 is CASSVSPGNTIYF. The CDR3, as DNA: TGTGCCAGCAGCGTTAGTCCCGGAAACACCATATATTTT. Filled out from reference TRBV9 and TRBJ1-3, the complete variable domain reads DSGVTQTPKHLITATGQRVTLRCSPRSGDLSVYWYQQSLDQGLQFLIQYYNGEERAKGNILERFSAQQFPDLHSELNLSSLELGDSALYFCASSVSPGNTIYFGEGSWLTVV.

This rearrangement joins TRBV5-8 to TRBJ2-1; TRBD1 aligns across 7 bases. Germline-derived CDR1 and CDR2 are SGHTS and YDEGEE. The length of the CDR3 is 15 residues. Trimming cost V 1 base and J 4 bases; bases outside gene matches: 5. CDR3 sequence: CASSLRDSPYNEQFF. The DNA for the CDR3 is TGTGCCAGCAGCTTGCGGGACAGCCCTTACAATGAGCAGTTCTTC. The full variable domain, its missing parts supplied by reference TRBV5-8 and TRBJ2-1, is EAGVTQSPTHLIKTRGQQATLRCSPISGHTSVYWYQQALGLGLQFLLWYDEGEERNRGNFPPRFSGRQFPNYSSELNVNALELEDSALYLCASSLRDSPYNEQFFGPGTRLTVL.

The chain recombines TRBV7-9 with TRBJ2-3; D is perhaps TRBD2 (6 bases). V lost 5 bases and J lost 6, with 15 bases in between. The CDR3 spans 14 residues. CDR1 SEHNR and CDR2 FQNEAQ come from the germline V gene (reference sequence). CDR3: CASSLSVGRDTQYF. The CDR3 DNA follows: TGTGCCAGCAGCCTTTCGGTGGGGAGGGATACGCAGTATTTT.

The chain employs TRBV7-9 and TRBJ2-2, with a tentative D call TRBD2 (5 bases). This CDR3 spans 13 amino acids. Germline-derived CDR1 and CDR2 are SEHNR and FQNEAQ (reference sequence). V was shortened by 5 bases and J by 4 bases, with 8 bases between the two germline ends. DNA of the CDR3: TGTGCCAGCAGCCCCGAGGGCACCGGGGAGCTGTTTTTT. This codes for CASSPEGTGELFF.

For the CDR3, the DNA is TGTGCCAGTAGGGCAGGGAATTCACCAAACTATGGCTACACCTTC. Translation: CASRAGNSPNYGYTF. The J gene is TRBJ1-2, the V gene TRBV19, with D possibly matching TRBD1 (5 bases). V lost 6 bases and J 2 bases, leaving 16 bases between the germline ends. The CDR3 loop spans 15 amino acids. Germline V gives CDR1 LNHDA, CDR2 SQIVND (reference sequence).

The chain is built from TRBV5-4 and TRBJ2-3, with D possibly matching TRBD2 (6 bases). The V and J ends lost 0 bases and 5 bases respectively, with 13 bases between them. The germline CDR1 and CDR2 sequences are SGHNT and YYREEE (reference sequence). CDR3 length: 15 residues. DNA for the CDR3: TGTGCCAGCAGCTTGGCGGGCCGAGCGGGAGATACGCAGTATTTT. Amino acids: CASSLAGRAGDTQYF.

The sample holds a few counts of this clone. V usage is TRBV18 and J usage is TRBJ2-7; possibly TRBD1 for D (6 bases). The CDR3 is made up of 15 amino acids. Trimming removed 3 bases at V and 3 bases at J, with 15 bases between. CDR1 is KGHSH, CDR2 LQKENI, per germline. CDR3 bases: TGTGCCAGCTCACCTATAGCTCTGACAGGCTACGAGCAGTACTTC. Translation gives CASSPIALTGYEQYF.

This chain links TRBV3-1 (or the pseudogene TRBV3-2) with TRBJ1-1, with D hard to call. The CDR3 extends over 13 amino acids. V was clipped by 6 bases and J by 4 bases, with 12 bases between them. Germline values: CDR1 LGHDT, CDR2 YNNKEL (reference sequence). CDR3 DNA sequence: TGTGCCAGCAGTCTTAGACGGAGCACTGAAGCTTTCTTT. Protein sequence: CASSLRRSTEAFF.

This rearrangement joins TRBV5-1 to TRBJ1-6; D may be TRBD1 (5 bases). This CDR3 comprises 17 residues. Germline-derived CDR1 and CDR2 are SGHRS and YFSETQ. V lost 0 bases and J 14 bases, leaving 24 bases between the germline ends. The CDR3 spells CASSLASGRTIIQALHF. The CDR3 nucleotides are TGCGCCAGCAGCTTGGCCAGCGGGAGGACAATAATTCAAGCCCTCCACTTT.